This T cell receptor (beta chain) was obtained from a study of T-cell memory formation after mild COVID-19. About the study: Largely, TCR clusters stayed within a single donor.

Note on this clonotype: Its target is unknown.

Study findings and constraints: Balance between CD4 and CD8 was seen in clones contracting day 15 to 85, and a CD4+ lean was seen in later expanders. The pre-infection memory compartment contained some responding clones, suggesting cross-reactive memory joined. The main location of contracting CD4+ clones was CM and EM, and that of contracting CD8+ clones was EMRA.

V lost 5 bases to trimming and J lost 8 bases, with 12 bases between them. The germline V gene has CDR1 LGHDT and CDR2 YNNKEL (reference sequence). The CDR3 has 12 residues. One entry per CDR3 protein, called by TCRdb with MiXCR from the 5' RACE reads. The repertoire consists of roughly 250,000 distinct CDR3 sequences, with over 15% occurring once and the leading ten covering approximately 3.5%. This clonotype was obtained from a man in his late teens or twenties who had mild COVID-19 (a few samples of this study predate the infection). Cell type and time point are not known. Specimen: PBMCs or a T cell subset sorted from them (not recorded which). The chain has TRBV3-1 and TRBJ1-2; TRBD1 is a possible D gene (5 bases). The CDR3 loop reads CASSSRVSGYTF. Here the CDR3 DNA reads TGTGCCAGCAGCTCCAGGGTTAGCGGCTACACCTTC.